The following is a T cell receptor beta chain sequence with its context. Its antigen is unidentified. The data derive from a study of T cell responses to AZD1222 COVID-19 vaccine. Findings of the study overall: Repertoire samples came only from after the peak T cell response. Baseline serostatus was positive in only six AZD1222 recipients. Clonal diversity may have been underestimated in mostly white British donors. The breadth and depth of Spike-specific TCRs increased once two AZD1222 doses had been given.

V shed 10 bases, J shed 5 bases, and the junction held 15 bases outside the gene matches. The CDR3 consists of 16 residues. CDR1 is MDHEN, CDR2 SYDVKM, per germline. The protocol was immunoSEQ multiplex PCR, while the TCRdb copy is restricted to in-frame clones and leaves out a portion. The sample lists roughly 58,000 clones; around 85% were seen once. The TCR was taken from an adult in good health. The sample consisted of peripheral blood, taken on day 0 of MenACWY control vaccination. V gene TRBV28 combines with J gene TRBJ2-2, with 8 bases fitting TRBD2. The CDR3 sequence: CATLQERERGTGELFF. The CDR3, as DNA: TGTGCCACCCTTCAAGAGCGGGAGCGAGGGACCGGGGAGCTGTTTTTT.